This T cell receptor (beta chain) came from a study of blood T cells in healthy people across ages. Study as a whole: T cells yielded about one barcoded beta molecule per two cells through template switching.

The CDR3 extends over 13 amino acids. Trimming pared 3 bases from V and 4 bases from J, leaving 10 bases between. For the second PCR, which ran for about 6 to 12 cycles, a sample-barcoded 5' primer and a J-beta primer mix were used. TCRdb redid the calling of the 5' RACE reads with MiXCR, one entry per CDR3 protein. The data contain 1.5 million to 2 million distinct CDR3 sequences, approximately 39% of them singletons. Peripheral blood samples of 9 to 10 milliliters were drawn from each donor. The chain uses TRBV12-3 or TRBV12-4 and TRBJ2-7; D ambiguous. The specimen sequenced was blood. The clonotype comes from a human donor in good health. The CDR3: CASSFRAAYEQYF. CDR3 nucleotides: TGTGCCAGCAGTTTTAGGGCAGCTTACGAGCAGTACTTC.